The T cell receptor beta chain under discussion was sequenced for a study of PD-L1 blockade in urothelial cancer. Study at large: Blood was tested 3 weeks (second dose) and 6 weeks into treatment. Blood samples contained a median approximately 140,000 T cells.

This CDR3 contains 17 residues. Germline V gene lookup returns CDR1 SGHNT and CDR2 YYREEE (reference sequence). V was clipped by 4 bases and J by 0 bases; unmatched bases: 7. Each individual provided 1 to 8 samples (taken pretreatment and on-treatment). Synthetic TCR analog templates were spiked into all PCRs individually. TCRdb keeps only in-frame clones here, not all; method: immunoSEQ multiplex PCR. The sample carries fewer than 50,000 clones, nearly 90% recorded once. The source is a man aged 55-75 years with urothelial cancer. The genes are TRBV5-4 and TRBJ2-3, with 11 bases that match TRBD2. Sequences were derived from PBMCs, sampled around atezolizumab (anti-PD-L1) treatment. Written as DNA, the CDR3 is TGTGCCAGCAGCCCCCGACTAGCGGGGACGAGCACAGATACGCAGTATTTT. Encoded protein: CASSPRLAGTSTDTQYF.